This T cell receptor (beta chain) comes out of a study of OX40 agonist ivuxolimab in advanced cancers. Study-wide context: Intravenous ivuxolimab at 0.01 to 10 mg/kg was given to patients every 2 weeks. The mean age was 60 years, ranging from about 20 to 79, with under 90% of participants male. Participants could have had prior anti-PD-1, anti-PD-L1 or anti-CTLA-4 therapy, and less than 45% had some.

Autoimmune disease history or systemic immunosuppression meant exclusion. For this clone: Distinct nucleotide sequences in the sample also encode this CDR3.

Using immunoSEQ multiplex PCR, the repertoire was profiled, and TCRdb retains in-frame clones only, with some absent. The table records 60,000 to 90,000 clones, roughly 77% of them present only once. The TCR sequence derives from an adult with an advanced solid tumor such as melanoma, head and neck, liver or kidney cancer. Sequenced here: CD4+ or CD8+ T cells sorted from blood, sampled in a trial of the OX40 agonist ivuxolimab.

The CDR3 here is CASSLVSNQPQHF. CDR3 sequence (DNA): TGTGCCAGCAGCTTAGTCTCAAATCAGCCCCAGCATTTT. This rearrangement joins TRBV7-2 to TRBJ1-5; no clear D gene. The CDR3 is 13 amino acids. Germline assignment: CDR1 SGHTA and CDR2 FQGNSA. The germline V and J ends were trimmed by 1 base and 4 bases, with 5 bases remaining between them. Full variable domain (rest looked up from reference TRBV7-2 and TRBJ1-5): GAGVSQSPSNKVTEKGKDVELRCDPISGHTALYWYRQSLGQGLEFLIYFQGNSAPDKSGLPSDRFSAERTGGSVSTLTIQRTQQEDSAVYLCASSLVSNQPQHFGDGTRLSIL.